These 15 T cell receptor beta chains came from one sample sequenced in a study of blood T cell repertoires in COVID-19. TCRdb keeps only in-frame clones here, not all; method: immunoSEQ multiplex PCR. Of some 66,000 clones in the sample, approximately 87% were seen once. The sample was peripheral blood. All receptors derive from a woman aged 55-70 years with acute or convalescent COVID-19.

The rearrangement uses TRBV4-1 and TRBJ2-1, with D tentatively TRBD2 (5 bases). The V end lost 0 bases, the J end lost 5 bases, and 11 bases lay between the germline ends. The CDR3 has 15 amino acids. CDR1 MGHRA and CDR2 YSYEKL come from the germline V gene. The CDR3 is CASSQDPTADNEQFF. CDR3 coding DNA: TGCGCCAGCAGCCAAGATCCCACAGCGGACAATGAGCAGTTCTTC.

The chain joins TRBV5-1 to TRBJ2-2; TRBD1 aligns across 9 bases. V lost 5 bases, J lost 6 bases, and 5 bases stayed unmatched. Germline CDR1 and CDR2: SGHRS and YFSETQ. The CDR3 extends over 14 amino acids. CDR3 residues: CASRVQGASGELFF. The CDR3 region has the DNA TGCGCCAGCAGGGTACAGGGGGCTTCCGGGGAGCTGTTTTTT.

The rearrangement joins TRBV5-1 to TRBJ2-1; weak D call: TRBD2 (6 bases). The CDR3 length is 15 residues. Trimming removed 4 bases at V and 2 bases at J, with 13 bases between. CDR1 SGHRS and CDR2 YFSETQ come from the germline V gene. CDR3 in amino acids: CASSRDWAPYNEQFF. CDR3 sequence (DNA): TGCGCCAGCAGCCGGGACTGGGCCCCCTACAATGAGCAGTTCTTC. Full variable domain (outside the CDR3, taken from reference TRBV5-1 and TRBJ2-1): KAGVTQTPRYLIKTRGQQVTLSCSPISGHRSVSWYQQTPGQGLQFLFEYFSETQRNKGNFPGRFSGRQFSNSRSEMNVSTLELGDSALYLCASSRDWAPYNEQFFGPGTRLTVL.

This chain uses TRBV7-2 with TRBJ2-7, with 11 bases that match TRBD2. Germline assignment: CDR1 SGHTA and CDR2 FQGNSA. The V gene end was trimmed by 8 bases and the J gene end by 7 bases; junction bases not matched to a gene: 10. CDR3 length: 14 residues. In DNA, the CDR3 is TGTGCCAGCGGATTAGCGGGAGGGGGAAGGGAGCAGTACGTC. Residues: CASGLAGGGREQYV.

V is TRBV18 and J is TRBJ2-4; possible D gene TRBD1, 6 bases. Germline V gene sequence: CDR1 KGHSH, CDR2 LQKENI. The CDR3 length is 18 residues. The V gene lost 3 bases and the J gene lost 1 base, with 19 bases spanning the gap. CDR3 protein: CASSPGNRVWTAKNIQYF. In DNA form, the CDR3 reads TGTGCCAGCTCACCGGGGAACAGGGTTTGGACGGCCAAAAACATTCAGTACTTC.

The chain is built from TRBV7-2 and TRBJ2-1; 11 nucleotides match TRBD2. CDR1 SGHTA and CDR2 FQGNSA come from the germline V gene. The CDR3 is 14 amino acids. Trimming cost V 5 bases and J 10 bases; bases outside gene matches: 7. CDR3 sequence: CASSHSGRAREQFF. The CDR3 bases are TGTGCCAGCAGCCATAGCGGGAGGGCCCGGGAGCAGTTCTTC.

The chain is built from TRBV2 and TRBJ1-2, with D possibly being TRBD1 (6 bases). The germline V and J ends were trimmed by 8 bases and 3 bases, with 16 bases remaining between them. Germline assignment: CDR1 SNHLY and CDR2 FYNNEI. The CDR3 length is 14 residues. The CDR3 here is CASRGQRDDYGYTF. CDR3 bases: TGTGCCAGCCGCGGACAGAGAGACGACTATGGCTACACCTTC.

The chain uses TRBV5-1 and TRBJ2-7, with D perhaps TRBD1 (5 bases). The V gene lost 0 bases and the J gene lost 6 bases, with 10 bases spanning the gap. Per germline, CDR1 SGHRS and CDR2 YFSETQ. The CDR3 totals 13 residues. The CDR3 region has the DNA TGCGCCAGCAGCTTGGAAGGGGTAGGCGAGCAGTACGTC. This gives the protein CASSLEGVGEQYV.

The chain couples TRBV10-2 to TRBJ1-2; no clear D. Germline loops: CDR1 WSHSY, CDR2 SAAADI. The CDR3 has 13 amino acids. V lost 2 bases, J lost 8 bases, and 12 bases lay in between. The CDR3, as DNA: TGCGCCAGCAGTGAGCGACGGCAGGAAGGCTACACCTTC. It specifies CASSERRQEGYTF.

The chain has TRBV28 and TRBJ1-3; D gene unclear. Trimming stripped 8 bases from V and 4 bases from J, with 9 bases between. The germline V gene encodes CDR1 MDHEN and CDR2 SYDVKM. The CDR3 sequence is 12 residues long. DNA of the CDR3: TGTGCCAGCCGGACGGGGGGAAACACCATATATTTT. Its protein product is CASRTGGNTIYF.

The chain recombines TRBV20-1 with TRBJ1-4; 7 bases match TRBD1. The CDR3 is 11 residues long. V lost 6 bases and J lost 16; bases outside the gene matches: 11. The germline V gene has CDR1 DFQATT and CDR2 SNEGSKA (reference sequence). Here the CDR3 reads CSAIRQGAGFF. Here the CDR3 DNA reads TGCAGTGCGATAAGACAGGGCGCAGGGTTTTTT.

The chain joins TRBV28 to TRBJ2-1, with TRBD1 matching 12 bases. The CDR3 contains 16 residues. V lost 4 bases and J lost 9; bases outside the gene matches: 10. Germline assignment: CDR1 MDHEN and CDR2 SYDVKM. The CDR3 is CASSSHRDRGLGEQFF. Written as DNA, the CDR3 is TGTGCCAGCAGTTCTCACCGGGACAGGGGGCTAGGTGAGCAGTTCTTC.

The chain has TRBV4-1 and TRBJ1-4; 10 positions match TRBD1. In germline, CDR1 is MGHRA, CDR2 YSYEKL. The CDR3 extends over 15 amino acids. Trimming at V came to 3 bases and at J to 6 bases, leaving 4 bases not matched to a gene. In DNA form, the CDR3 reads TGCGCCAGCAGCCAGGTGACAGGGGGCTATGAAAAACTGTTTTTT. Translating it yields CASSQVTGGYEKLFF.

The J gene is TRBJ1-3, the V gene TRBV18; TRBD1 might be the D (6 bases). CDR3 length: 16 residues. CDR1 is KGHSH, CDR2 LQKENI, per germline. V lost 6 bases and J 0 bases, leaving 15 bases between the germline ends. CDR3 nucleotides: TGTGCCAGCTCTCGAGGGGGACCTCACTCTGGAAACACCATATATTTT. It yields the protein CASSRGGPHSGNTIYF.

The chain joins TRBV5-6 to TRBJ1-2; D not certain. The CDR3 runs 15 residues. The germline V gene encodes CDR1 SGHDT and CDR2 YYEEEE. The ends were cut back, 2 bases at V and 6 bases at J, with 17 bases in the middle. The CDR3 nucleotides are TGTGCCAGCAGCTTTCCAAGTCGGTCGCGGGATGGCTACACCTTC. Protein: CASSFPSRSRDGYTF.